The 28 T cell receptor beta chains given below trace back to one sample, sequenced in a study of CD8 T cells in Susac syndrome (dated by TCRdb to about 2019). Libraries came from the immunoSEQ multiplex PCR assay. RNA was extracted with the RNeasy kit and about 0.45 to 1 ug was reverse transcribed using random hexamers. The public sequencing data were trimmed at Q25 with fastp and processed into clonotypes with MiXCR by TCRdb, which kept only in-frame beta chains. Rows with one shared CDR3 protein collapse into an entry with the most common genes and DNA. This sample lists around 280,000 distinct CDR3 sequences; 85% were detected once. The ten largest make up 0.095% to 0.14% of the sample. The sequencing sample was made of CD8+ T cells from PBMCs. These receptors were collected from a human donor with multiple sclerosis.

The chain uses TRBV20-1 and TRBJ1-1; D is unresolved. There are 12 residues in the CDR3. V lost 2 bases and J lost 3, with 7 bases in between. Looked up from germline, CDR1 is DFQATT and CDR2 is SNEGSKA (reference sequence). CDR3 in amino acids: CSARSGDTEAFF. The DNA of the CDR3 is TGCAGTGCTAGATCGGGAGACACTGAAGCTTTCTTT.

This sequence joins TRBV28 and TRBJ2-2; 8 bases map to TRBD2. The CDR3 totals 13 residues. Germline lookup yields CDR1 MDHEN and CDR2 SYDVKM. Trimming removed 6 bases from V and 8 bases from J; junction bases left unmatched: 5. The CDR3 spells CASRLAARGELFF. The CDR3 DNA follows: TGTGCCAGCAGACTAGCGGCCAGGGGGGAGCTGTTTTTT.

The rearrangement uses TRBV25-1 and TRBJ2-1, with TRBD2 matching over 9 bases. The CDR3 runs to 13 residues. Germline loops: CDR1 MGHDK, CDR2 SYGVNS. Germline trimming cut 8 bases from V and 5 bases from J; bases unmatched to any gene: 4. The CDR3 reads CASHGLANNEQFF. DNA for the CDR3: TGTGCCAGCCACGGACTAGCGAACAATGAGCAGTTCTTC. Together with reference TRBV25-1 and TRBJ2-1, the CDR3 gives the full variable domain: EADIYQTPRYLVIGTGKKITLECSQTMGHDKMYWYQQDPGMELHLIHYSYGVNSTEKGDLSSESTVSRIRTEHFPLTLESARPSHTSQYLCASHGLANNEQFFGPGTRLTVL.

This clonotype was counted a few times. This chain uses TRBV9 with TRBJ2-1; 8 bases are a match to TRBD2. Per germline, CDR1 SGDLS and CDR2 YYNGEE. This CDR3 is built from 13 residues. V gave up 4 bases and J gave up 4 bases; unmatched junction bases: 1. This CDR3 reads CASSTSGYNEQFF. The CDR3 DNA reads TGTGCCAGCAGCACTAGCGGTTACAATGAGCAGTTCTTC.

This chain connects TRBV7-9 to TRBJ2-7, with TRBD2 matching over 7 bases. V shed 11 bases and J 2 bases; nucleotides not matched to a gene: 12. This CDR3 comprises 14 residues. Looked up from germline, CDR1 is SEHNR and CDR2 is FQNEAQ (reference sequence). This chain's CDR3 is CAYPRRGNPYEQYF. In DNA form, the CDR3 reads TGTGCCTACCCCCGGCGGGGGAACCCCTACGAGCAGTACTTC.

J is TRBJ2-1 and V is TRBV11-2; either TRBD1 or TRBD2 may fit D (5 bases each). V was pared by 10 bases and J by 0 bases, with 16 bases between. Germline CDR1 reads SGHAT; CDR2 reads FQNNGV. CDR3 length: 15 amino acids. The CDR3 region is CAIPGTPSSYNEQFF. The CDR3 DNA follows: TGTGCCATCCCCGGGACCCCTAGCTCCTACAATGAGCAGTTCTTC.

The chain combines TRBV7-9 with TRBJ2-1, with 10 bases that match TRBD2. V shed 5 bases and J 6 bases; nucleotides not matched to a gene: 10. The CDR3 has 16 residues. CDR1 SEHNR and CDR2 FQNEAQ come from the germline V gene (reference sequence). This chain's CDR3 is CASSPTESGRANEQFF. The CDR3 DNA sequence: TGTGCCAGCAGCCCGACGGAAAGCGGGAGGGCCAATGAGCAGTTCTTC.

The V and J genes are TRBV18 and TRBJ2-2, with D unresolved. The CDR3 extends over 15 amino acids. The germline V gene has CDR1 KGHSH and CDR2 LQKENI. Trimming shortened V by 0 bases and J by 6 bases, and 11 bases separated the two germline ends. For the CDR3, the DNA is TGTGCCAGCTCACCACCTGCTGATCTGGCCGGGGAGCTGTTTTTT. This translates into CASSPPADLAGELFF.

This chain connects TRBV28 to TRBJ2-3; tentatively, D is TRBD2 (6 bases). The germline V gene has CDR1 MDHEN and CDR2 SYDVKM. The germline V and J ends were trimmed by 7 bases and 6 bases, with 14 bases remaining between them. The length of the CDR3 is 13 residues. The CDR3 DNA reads TGTGCCAGCATGCGGGCTGGGGGGGATACGCAGTATTTT. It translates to CASMRAGGDTQYF.

The CDR3 bases are TGTGCCAGCTCACCTTCGGGACCTGAAGAGACCCAGTACTTC. This translates into CASSPSGPEETQYF. The chain links TRBV18 to TRBJ2-5, with D possibly called TRBD1 or TRBD2 (5 bases each). Trimming took off 3 bases at V and 3 bases at J, with 11 bases between the two ends. The CDR3 extends over 14 amino acids. Germline-derived CDR1 and CDR2 are KGHSH and LQKENI.

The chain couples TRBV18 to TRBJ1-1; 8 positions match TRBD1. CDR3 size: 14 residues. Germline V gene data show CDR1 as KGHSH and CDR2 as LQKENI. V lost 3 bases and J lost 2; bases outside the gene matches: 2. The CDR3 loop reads CASSPDRANTEAFF. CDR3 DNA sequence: TGTGCCAGCTCACCGGACAGGGCAAACACTGAAGCTTTCTTT.

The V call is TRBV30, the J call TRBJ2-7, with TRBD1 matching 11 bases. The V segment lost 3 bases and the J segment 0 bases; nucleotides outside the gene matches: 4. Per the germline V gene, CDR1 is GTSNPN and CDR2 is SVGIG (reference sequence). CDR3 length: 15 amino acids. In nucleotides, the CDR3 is TGTGCCTGGAGGTTGGGGACAGGGGGCTCCTACGAGCAGTACTTC. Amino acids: CAWRLGTGGSYEQYF.

The CDR3 nucleotides are TGTGCCAGCAGCCCTGGAGCGGGGGTGTACGAGCAGTACTTC. Translation gives CASSPGAGVYEQYF. The V gene is TRBV7-9, the J gene TRBJ2-7; 8 nucleotides align to TRBD2. The length of the CDR3 is 14 residues. The germline V gene has CDR1 SEHNR and CDR2 FQNEAQ (reference sequence). V gave up 5 bases and J gave up 4 bases; unmatched junction bases: 7.

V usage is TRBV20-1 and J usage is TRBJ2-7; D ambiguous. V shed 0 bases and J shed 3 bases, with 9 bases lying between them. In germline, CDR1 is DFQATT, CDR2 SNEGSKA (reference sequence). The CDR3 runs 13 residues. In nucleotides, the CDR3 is TGCAGTGCTAGAGATTTGGGGATCTACGAGCAGTACTTC. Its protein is CSARDLGIYEQYF.

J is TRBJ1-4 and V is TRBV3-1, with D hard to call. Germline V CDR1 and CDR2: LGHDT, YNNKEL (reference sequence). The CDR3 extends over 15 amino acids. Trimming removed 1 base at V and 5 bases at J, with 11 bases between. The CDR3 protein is CASSQVTERNEKLFF. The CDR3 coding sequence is TGTGCCAGCAGCCAAGTCACAGAGCGAAATGAAAAACTGTTTTTT.

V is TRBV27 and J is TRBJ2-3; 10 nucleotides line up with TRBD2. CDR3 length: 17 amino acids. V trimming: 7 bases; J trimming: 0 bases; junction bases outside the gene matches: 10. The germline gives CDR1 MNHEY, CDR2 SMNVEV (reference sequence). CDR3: CASTWLAGAVSTDTQYF. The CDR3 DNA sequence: TGTGCCAGCACGTGGCTAGCGGGAGCCGTTAGCACAGATACGCAGTATTTT.

CDR3 sequence: CASSPGGRLAGGWNIQYF. The CDR3 bases are TGTGCCAGCAGCCCGGGCGGACGACTAGCGGGAGGTTGGAACATTCAGTACTTC. The V gene is TRBV7-9, the J gene TRBJ2-4; 13 bases align to TRBD2. This CDR3 has 18 residues. Germline loops: CDR1 SEHNR, CDR2 FQNEAQ (reference sequence). The ends lost 5 bases at V and 7 bases at J; junction bases unmatched: 14.

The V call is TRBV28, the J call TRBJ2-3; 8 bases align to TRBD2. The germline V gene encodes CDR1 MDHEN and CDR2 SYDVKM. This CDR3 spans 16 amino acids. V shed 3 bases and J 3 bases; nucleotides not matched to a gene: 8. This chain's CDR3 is CASSFGGEFVTDTQYF. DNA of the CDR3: TGTGCCAGCAGTTTCGGGGGGGAGTTTGTGACAGATACGCAGTATTTT.

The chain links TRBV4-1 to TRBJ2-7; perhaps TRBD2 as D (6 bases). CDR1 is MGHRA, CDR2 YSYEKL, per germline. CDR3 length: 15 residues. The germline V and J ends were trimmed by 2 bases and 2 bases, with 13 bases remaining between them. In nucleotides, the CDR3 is TGCGCCAGCAGCCAACTTCGGGAGCGGGCCTACGAGCAGTACTTC. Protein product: CASSQLRERAYEQYF.

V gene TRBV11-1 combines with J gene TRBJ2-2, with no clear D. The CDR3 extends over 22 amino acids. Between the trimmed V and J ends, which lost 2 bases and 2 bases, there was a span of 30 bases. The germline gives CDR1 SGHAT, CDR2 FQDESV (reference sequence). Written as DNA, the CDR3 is TGTGCCAGCAGCTTACCAGGCGTGACGACATCCCCTTATCCATCAAACACCGGGGAGCTGTTTTTT. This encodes CASSLPGVTTSPYPSNTGELFF.

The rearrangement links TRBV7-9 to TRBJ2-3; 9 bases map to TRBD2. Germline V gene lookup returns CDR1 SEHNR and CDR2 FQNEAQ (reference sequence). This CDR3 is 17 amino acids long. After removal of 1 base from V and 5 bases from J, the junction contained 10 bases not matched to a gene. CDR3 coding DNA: TGTGCCAGCAGCTTAGACGGCGGGAGGGCCCCTTTAGATACGCAGTATTTT. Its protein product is CASSLDGGRAPLDTQYF.

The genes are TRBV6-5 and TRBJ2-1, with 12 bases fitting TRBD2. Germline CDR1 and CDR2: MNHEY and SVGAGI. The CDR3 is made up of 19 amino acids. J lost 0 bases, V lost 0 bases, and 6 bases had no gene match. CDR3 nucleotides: TGTGCCAGCAGTTACTCAGACGCGGGACTAGCGGGCTCCTACAATGAGCAGTTCTTC. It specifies CASSYSDAGLAGSYNEQFF.

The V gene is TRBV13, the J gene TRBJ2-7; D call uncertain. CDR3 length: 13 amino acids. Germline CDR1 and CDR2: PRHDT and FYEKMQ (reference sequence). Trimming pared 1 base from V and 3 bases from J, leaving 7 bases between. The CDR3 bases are TGTGCCAGCAGCTTAGAAGGATTCTACGAGCAGTACTTC. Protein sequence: CASSLEGFYEQYF.

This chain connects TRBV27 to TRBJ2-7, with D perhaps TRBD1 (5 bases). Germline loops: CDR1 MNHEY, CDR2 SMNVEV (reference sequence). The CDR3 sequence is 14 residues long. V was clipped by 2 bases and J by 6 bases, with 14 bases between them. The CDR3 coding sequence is TGTGCCAGCAGTTTAGGCACAGGACCTTTCGAGCAGTACTTC. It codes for CASSLGTGPFEQYF.

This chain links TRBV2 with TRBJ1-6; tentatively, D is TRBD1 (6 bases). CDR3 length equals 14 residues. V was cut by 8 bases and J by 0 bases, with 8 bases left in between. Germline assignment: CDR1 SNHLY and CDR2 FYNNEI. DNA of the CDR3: TGTGCCAGCTTAGGGGGCTCCTATAATTCACCCCTCCACTTT. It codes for CASLGGSYNSPLHF.

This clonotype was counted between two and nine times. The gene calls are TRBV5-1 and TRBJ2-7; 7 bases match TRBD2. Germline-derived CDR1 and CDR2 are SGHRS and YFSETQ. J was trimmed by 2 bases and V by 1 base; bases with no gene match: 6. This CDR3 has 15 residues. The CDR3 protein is CASSLTRESPYEQYF. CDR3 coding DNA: TGCGCCAGCAGCTTGACGCGGGAGTCGCCCTACGAGCAGTACTTC.

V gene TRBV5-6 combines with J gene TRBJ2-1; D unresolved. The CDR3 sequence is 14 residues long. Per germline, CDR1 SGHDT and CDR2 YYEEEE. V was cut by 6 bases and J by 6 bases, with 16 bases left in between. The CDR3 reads CASNFEYFGNEQFF. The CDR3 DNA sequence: TGTGCCAGCAATTTTGAGTATTTCGGCAATGAGCAGTTCTTC.

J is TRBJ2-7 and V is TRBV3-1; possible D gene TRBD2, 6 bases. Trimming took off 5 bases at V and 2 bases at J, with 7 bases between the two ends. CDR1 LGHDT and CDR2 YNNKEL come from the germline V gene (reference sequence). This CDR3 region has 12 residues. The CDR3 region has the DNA TGTGCCAGCAGCGGGGAGGCCTACGAGCAGTACTTC. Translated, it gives CASSGEAYEQYF.